A single sample gave rise to the 18 T cell receptor beta chains below, sequenced in a study of T cell responses to AZD1222 COVID-19 vaccine. Assay: immunoSEQ multiplex PCR; the TCRdb copy retains only in-frame clones and omits some. The sample yields tens of thousands of clones, approximately 83% seen once. The source was peripheral blood, collected 28 days after the second AZD1222 dose. The receptor source for this set is an adult who received the AZD1222 COVID-19 vaccine.

This rearrangement joins TRBV7-2 to TRBJ2-2; D tentatively fits TRBD1 or TRBD2 (5 bases each). The CDR3 runs 15 residues. Germline CDR1 is SGHTA and CDR2 is FQGNSA. V lost 9 bases and J 1 base, leaving 15 bases between the germline ends. Here the CDR3 DNA reads TGTGCCAGGCCACCGGGACCCGAGAACACCGGGGAGCTGTTTTTT. Translating gives CARPPGPENTGELFF. The full variable domain, with the rest looked up from reference TRBV7-2 and TRBJ2-2, is GAGVSQSPSNKVTEKGKDVELRCDPISGHTALYWYRQSLGQGLEFLIYFQGNSAPDKSGLPSDRFSAERTGGSVSTLTIQRTQQEDSAVYLCARPPGPENTGELFFGEGSRLTVL.

The chain couples TRBV6-6 to TRBJ2-6; 7 nucleotides match TRBD1. This CDR3 is 16 amino acids long. Germline CDR1 is MNHNY and CDR2 is SVGAGI (reference sequence). Trimming at V came to 6 bases and at J to 2 bases, leaving 7 bases not matched to a gene. The CDR3: CASRNPDRAGANVLTF. CDR3 DNA sequence: TGTGCCAGCAGGAACCCTGACAGGGCTGGGGCCAACGTCCTGACTTTC.

This chain links TRBV6-4 with TRBJ1-1; TRBD1 is a possible D gene (5 bases). The CDR3 has 15 amino acids. The V end was cut by 0 bases, the J end by 5 bases, with 13 bases between. From germline, CDR1 is MRHNA and CDR2 SNTAGT. For the CDR3, the DNA is TGTGCCAGCAGTGACTCAGGGGCGGAGGGGACTGAAGCTTTCTTT. It specifies CASSDSGAEGTEAFF.

This clone was detected only a few times. The rearrangement joins TRBV30 to TRBJ1-2; no clear D. Germline V gene sequence: CDR1 GTSNPN, CDR2 SVGIG (reference sequence). The CDR3 has 14 residues. V lost 0 bases and J 0 bases, leaving 8 bases between the germline ends. The CDR3 region is CAWSVRRSNYGYTF. The CDR3 nucleotides are TGTGCCTGGAGTGTACGACGGTCTAACTATGGCTACACCTTC.

By sample fraction, this clone is medium-sized (0.01 to 0.1%). This chain joins TRBV4-3 and TRBJ2-7; tentative D call: TRBD1 (6 bases). The CDR3 extends over 15 amino acids. Trimming took off 1 base at V and 3 bases at J, with 13 bases between the two ends. Germline V CDR1 and CDR2: LGHNA, YSLEER. CDR3 in DNA: TGCGCCAGCAGCCAAGGAACAGGGTGGGACTACGAGCAGTACTTC. Translating gives CASSQGTGWDYEQYF.

The J gene is TRBJ2-4, the V gene TRBV12-3 or TRBV12-4, with 7 bases matching TRBD1. The V and J ends lost 6 bases and 10 bases, in that order; junction bases with no gene match: 9. The length of the CDR3 is 13 residues. The CDR3 DNA follows: TGTGCCAGCAGCAACCCCGGACAGGCGATTCAGTACTTC. Translation: CASSNPGQAIQYF.

The rearrangement links TRBV4-3 to TRBJ1-6; D remains unclear. This CDR3 contains 15 residues. Germline V gives CDR1 LGHNA, CDR2 YSLEER. V was clipped by 0 bases and J by 9 bases, with 12 bases between them. CDR3 loop: CASSQDRRVISPLHF. Written as DNA, the CDR3 is TGCGCCAGCAGCCAAGATAGGAGGGTCATTTCACCCCTCCACTTT.

The chain joins TRBV1 to TRBJ1-1. TRBV1 is a recognized pseudogene. The CDR3 length is 16 residues. Here the CDR3 reads CTSSQEPGLKYTEAFF. For the CDR3, the DNA is TGCACCAGCAGCCAAGAACCGGGACTAAAATACACTGAAGCTTTCTTT.

This rearrangement joins TRBV5-1 to TRBJ2-3, with D perhaps TRBD2 (5 bases). Germline-derived CDR1 and CDR2 are SGHRS and YFSETQ. The ends were cut back, 4 bases at V and 0 bases at J, with 15 bases in the middle. There are 16 residues in the CDR3. This chain's CDR3 is CASSRSGVTSTDTQYF. The DNA of the CDR3 is TGCGCCAGCAGCCGATCCGGGGTCACTAGCACAGATACGCAGTATTTT.

The rearrangement uses TRBV27 and TRBJ1-1; D ambiguous. This CDR3 has 13 residues. Per the germline V gene, CDR1 is MNHEY and CDR2 is SMNVEV (reference sequence). V lost 4 bases, J lost 2 bases, and 8 bases lay in between. The CDR3 reads CASSYLRNTEAFF. Written as DNA, the CDR3 is TGTGCCAGCAGTTATCTCCGCAACACTGAAGCTTTCTTT.

The gene calls are TRBV10-3 and TRBJ2-7, with TRBD1 matching over 8 bases. The J segment lost 4 bases and the V segment lost 3 bases, leaving 5 bases of the junction unmatched. Per the germline V gene, CDR1 is ENHRY and CDR2 is SYGVKD. This CDR3 comprises 14 residues. In nucleotides, the CDR3 is TGTGCCATCAGTGAAGTGCAGGGGGCTTACGAGCAGTACTTC. Protein sequence: CAISEVQGAYEQYF.

The genes are TRBV28 and TRBJ1-2, with no clear D. Germline V gives CDR1 MDHEN, CDR2 SYDVKM. CDR3 length equals 14 residues. The germline V and J ends were trimmed by 5 bases and 4 bases, with 14 bases remaining between them. The CDR3 protein is CASSPTLRSYGYTF. CDR3 DNA: TGTGCCAGCAGTCCAACTCTTAGGTCCTATGGCTACACCTTC.

This sequence joins TRBV5-3 and TRBJ1-2, with D possibly matching TRBD1 (6 bases). TRBV5-3 carries the ORF label, with uncertain function. The V and J ends lost 4 bases and 3 bases respectively, with 19 bases between them. The CDR3 is made up of 16 amino acids. This chain's CDR3 is CARSRAKDRKDYGYTF. As DNA, the CDR3 is TGTGCCAGAAGCCGGGCAAAAGACAGGAAGGACTATGGCTACACCTTC.

The sample holds a few counts of this clone. The J gene is TRBJ1-4, the V gene TRBV6-5; TRBD1 matches at 7 bases. The V gene end was trimmed by 6 bases and the J gene end by 1 base; junction bases not matched to a gene: 2. Germline V CDR1 and CDR2: MNHEY, SVGAGI. The CDR3 loop spans 14 amino acids. The DNA for the CDR3 is TGTGCCAGCAGGACAGGGCAAACTAATGAAAAACTGTTTTTT. It codes for CASRTGQTNEKLFF.

V usage is TRBV5-1 and J usage is TRBJ1-1, with D uncertain. The CDR3 is 15 residues long. Germline CDR1 and CDR2: SGHRS and YFSETQ. Trimming pared 5 bases from V and 3 bases from J, leaving 17 bases between. CDR3: CASRLGVHADTEAFF. CDR3 DNA: TGCGCCAGCAGGCTCGGGGTTCACGCGGACACTGAAGCTTTCTTT.

V is TRBV4-3 and J is TRBJ2-3, with 7 bases aligning to TRBD2. Germline-derived CDR1 and CDR2 are LGHNA and YSLEER. Trimming took 1 base from V and 2 from J; bases not matched to a gene: 15. This CDR3 contains 19 residues. The CDR3 DNA reads TGCGCCAGCAGCCAAGGAGCCAACGTACAAAGCGGGGACACAGATACGCAGTATTTT. It specifies CASSQGANVQSGDTDTQYF.

The J gene is TRBJ1-2, the V gene TRBV21-1. TRBV21-1 is marked as a pseudogene. This CDR3 has 11 residues. The CDR3 sequence: CASSQREGYTF. The DNA of the CDR3 is TGTGCCAGCAGCCAGCGGGAGGGCTACACCTTC.

The chain carries TRBV6-5 and TRBJ2-7; TRBD1 is a possible D gene (6 bases). V lost 7 bases to trimming and J lost 5 bases, with 12 bases between them. Germline V gene data show CDR1 as MNHEY and CDR2 as SVGAGI. There are 12 residues in the CDR3. For the CDR3, the DNA is TGTGCCAGCAACAGGGTTCCCCACGAGCAGTACTTC. This sequence encodes CASNRVPHEQYF.